Detailed here is one TCR beta chain. What it binds is not known. A much larger clone is a single base away; this may be a read error. Through Arm-PCR of CDR3 regions and iRepertoire HTBI primers, TCR beta libraries were built. Original data processing: Overall, samples carried more than 55 TRBV and around 13 TRBJ segments. One entry per CDR3 protein results from TCRdb running MiXCR on the multiplex PCR reads. In this record, the V and J calls reflect TCRdb's handling and not the investigators' own analysis. This sample has about 470,000 distinct CDR3 sequences, with less than 25% found just once. The sample's time point: persistent/refractory GD, antithyroid drugs over 5 years with positive TRAb. The TCR library used RNA extracted from PBMCs. The data derive from a study of regulatory T cells in long-lasting Graves disease. Study findings and constraints: Persistent disease showed a preference for TRBV28, TRBJ1-2 and TRBJ2-5.

The germline gives CDR1 SQVTM, CDR2 ANQGSEA. This CDR3 is built from 15 residues. The chain links TRBV29-1 to TRBJ2-2, with TRBD1 matching 7 bases. Here the sequenced sample was peripheral blood mononuclear cells (PBMCs), taken when the disease was refractory, from a patient treated with antithyroid drugs. The source of this sequence is a female donor with Graves disease. CDR3 in amino acids: CSVAGGDANTGELLF. The CDR3 region has the DNA TGCAGCGTAGCAGGGGGAGACGCGAACACCGGGGAGCTGCTTTTT.